This T cell receptor (beta chain) originates from a study of shared T cell receptors in the human thymus. This CDR3 contains 14 residues. Germline V gives CDR1 KGHSH, CDR2 LQKENI. The junction had 1 base not matched to a gene; V was cut back by 2 bases and J by 6 bases. The data were produced by immunoSEQ multiplex PCR, yet TCRdb's version contains in-frame clones alone and is incomplete. The data contain 700,000 to 750,000 clones, around 85% of them singletons. These data are also associated with another study on human thymus T cells. That report adds: The people who donated were healthy Finnish babies having corrective surgery for congenital heart defects.

The source of this sequence is a girl under three years old with a congenital heart defect. The gene calls are TRBV18 and TRBJ2-1; the match to TRBD2 covers 10 bases. Source material: thymocytes. The CDR3 region has the DNA TGTGCCAGCTCACCATGGACTAGCGGCAATGAGCAGTTCTTC. Encoded protein: CASSPWTSGNEQFF.